This entry describes one TCR beta chain. The data originate from a study of blood T cell repertoires in COVID-19. Sequencing used immunoSEQ multiplex PCR; TCRdb keeps in-frame clones, though not all of them. Of about 98,000 clones listed, about 80% were seen once; the top ten hold around a quarter. Trimming stripped 0 bases from V and 1 base from J, with 10 bases between. The CDR3 is 15 amino acids. CDR1 and CDR2 from the germline V gene are SGHRS and YFSETQ. The V and J genes are TRBV5-1 and TRBJ2-5; weak D call: TRBD2 (5 bases). The clonotype comes from a man aged 65-85 years with acute or convalescent COVID-19. Sample: peripheral blood. CDR3 DNA sequence: TGCGCCAGCAGCTTGGTCGGGGATGGCCAAGAGACCCAGTACTTC. Amino acids: CASSLVGDGQETQYF.